This passage covers 5 T cell receptor beta chains from one sample sequenced in a study of control samples from healthy donors and cancer patients. Assay: immunoSEQ multiplex PCR; the TCRdb copy retains only in-frame clones and omits some. The table records 160,000 or so clones, 93% of them present only once. Sample: blood. The receptors stem from a man aged 45-65 years in good health.

This chain uses TRBV5-1 with TRBJ1-4; 7 bases map to TRBD1. This CDR3 spans 12 amino acids. The germline gives CDR1 SGHRS, CDR2 YFSETQ. Trimming cost V 7 bases and J 8 bases; bases outside gene matches: 5. CDR3 coding DNA: TGCGCCAGCGGGACAGAGGGGGAAAAACTGTTTTTT. Its protein is CASGTEGEKLFF.

The V call is TRBV5-1, the J call TRBJ2-3, with 9 bases aligning to TRBD2. This CDR3 spans 15 amino acids. CDR1 is SGHRS, CDR2 YFSETQ, per germline. After removal of 0 bases from V and 5 bases from J, the junction contained 4 bases not matched to a gene. Here the CDR3 reads CASSLDSGRGDTQYF. The CDR3 DNA follows: TGCGCCAGCAGCTTGGATAGCGGGAGAGGAGATACGCAGTATTTT.

The rearrangement joins TRBV10-3 to TRBJ2-2, with TRBD2 matching 7 bases. From germline, CDR1 is ENHRY and CDR2 SYGVKD. V lost 3 bases to trimming and J lost 5 bases; unmatched junction nucleotides: 3. The CDR3 is 14 residues long. The CDR3 coding sequence is TGTGCCATCAGTGAAGGCGGGGGTACCGGGGAGCTGTTTTTT. Residues: CAISEGGGTGELFF.

This chain connects TRBV28 to TRBJ2-6; a weak D match, TRBD1 (5 bases). Germline V CDR1 and CDR2: MDHEN, SYDVKM. V lost 4 bases, J lost 0 bases, and 7 bases lay in between. The CDR3 has 15 residues. The CDR3 region has the DNA TGTGCCAGCAGTTCAGGGATCTCTGGGGCCAACGTCCTGACTTTC. Protein sequence: CASSSGISGANVLTF.

This rearrangement joins TRBV6-2 or TRBV6-3 to TRBJ1-2; unclear D gene. This CDR3 is built from 12 residues. Germline V gene sequence: CDR1 MNHEY, CDR2 SVGEGT. The V end was cut by 4 bases, the J end by 8 bases, with 11 bases between. DNA of the CDR3: TGTGCCAGCAGTTCCGGTCAACGGGGCTACACCTTC. It is translated as CASSSGQRGYTF.